These 22 T cell receptor beta chains were sequenced from one sample in a study of cytomegalovirus exposure and HLA in healthy donors. The PCR was carried out with 60 Vbeta primers and 13 Jbeta primers. Assay: immunoSEQ multiplex PCR; the TCRdb copy retains only in-frame clones and omits some. Among 95,000 to 150,000 clones listed, 80% were seen once. The sequenced sample consisted of PBMCs. The origin of the receptors is a female donor in good health and CMV-seropositive.

V gene TRBV5-5 combines with J gene TRBJ2-5; 8 bases line up with TRBD2. Trimming removed 7 bases from V and 3 bases from J; junction bases left unmatched: 17. Per germline, CDR1 SGHKS and CDR2 YYEKEE (reference sequence). The CDR3 length is 17 residues. The DNA for the CDR3 is TGTGCCAGCGCCTTTTGGGTCGGAGGGCGGGGGGAAGAGACCCAGTACTTC. This translates into CASAFWVGGRGEETQYF.

This clone was observed a few times. This chain uses TRBV19 with TRBJ2-5, with TRBD1 identical over 7 bases. Germline-derived CDR1 and CDR2 are LNHDA and SQIVND (reference sequence). The V segment lost 3 bases and the J segment 1 base; nucleotides outside the gene matches: 2. The CDR3 consists of 14 residues. The CDR3 protein is CASSMDRTQETQYF. In nucleotides, the CDR3 is TGTGCCAGTAGTATGGACAGGACCCAAGAGACCCAGTACTTC.

The chain is built from TRBV7-8 and TRBJ2-1; D perhaps matches TRBD1 (6 bases). This CDR3 comprises 13 residues. CDR1 and CDR2 from the germline V gene are SGHVS and FQNEAQ. V lost 3 bases to trimming and J lost 9 bases, with 12 bases between them. The CDR3 spells CASSLQGKGEQFF. The CDR3 bases are TGTGCCAGCAGCTTGCAGGGGAAGGGTGAGCAGTTCTTC. The full variable domain, with the rest looked up from reference TRBV7-8 and TRBJ2-1, is GAGVSQSPRYKVAKRGQDVALRCDPISGHVSLFWYQQALGQGPEFLTYFQNEAQLDKSGLPSDRFFAERPEGSVSTLKIQRTQQEDSAVYLCASSLQGKGEQFFGPGTRLTVL.

This chain connects TRBV5-1 to TRBJ2-7, with TRBD1 identical over 11 bases. Looked up from germline, CDR1 is SGHRS and CDR2 is YFSETQ. The CDR3 is made up of 15 amino acids. V was clipped by 3 bases and J by 2 bases; unmatched bases: 4. CDR3 bases: TGCGCCAGCAGCTACGGGACAGGGGGTACCTACGAGCAGTACTTC. It codes for CASSYGTGGTYEQYF.

The chain carries TRBV6-1 and TRBJ2-3; TRBD1 aligns across 12 bases. The trim removed 6 bases at V and 5 bases at J, leaving 3 bases unmatched. CDR3 length: 14 amino acids. Germline loops: CDR1 MNHNS, CDR2 SASEGT. The CDR3 loop reads CASRGQGAGDTQYF. In DNA, the CDR3 is TGTGCCAGCAGGGGACAGGGGGCCGGAGATACGCAGTATTTT.

J is TRBJ1-1 and V is TRBV29-1, with D tentatively TRBD1 (5 bases). This CDR3 is 13 amino acids long. With 4 bases removed from V and 5 bases from J, the gap between germline ends came to 14 bases. Per germline, CDR1 SQVTM and CDR2 ANQGSEA. The CDR3 here is CSVGAGPGTEAFF. As DNA, the CDR3 is TGCAGCGTTGGCGCGGGGCCCGGGACTGAAGCTTTCTTT.

The chain has TRBV15 and TRBJ2-1; possible D gene TRBD2, 6 bases. The CDR3 is made up of 14 amino acids. The V gene's germline CDR1 is LNHNV and CDR2 YYDKDF (reference sequence). V lost 8 bases to trimming and J lost 0 bases, with 11 bases between them. This CDR3 is CATFSGSSYNEQFF. The CDR3, as DNA: TGTGCCACCTTTAGCGGTAGCTCCTACAATGAGCAGTTCTTC.

The chain joins TRBV20-1 to TRBJ2-2; D remains ambiguous. V was trimmed by 5 bases and J by 1 base, leaving 2 bases between them. Germline V gene data show CDR1 as DFQATT and CDR2 as SNEGSKA (reference sequence). CDR3 length: 11 residues. In nucleotides, the CDR3 is TGCAGTGCTCAGAACACCGGGGAGCTGTTTTTT. Translated, it gives CSAQNTGELFF.

This rearrangement joins TRBV15 to TRBJ2-3, with a tentative D call TRBD1 (5 bases). Trimming took off 4 bases at V and 2 bases at J, with 10 bases between the two ends. The CDR3 runs 14 residues. Germline values: CDR1 LNHNV, CDR2 YYDKDF (reference sequence). The CDR3 sequence is CATSKTAYTDTQYF. In DNA, the CDR3 is TGTGCCACCAGCAAGACAGCTTACACAGATACGCAGTATTTT. The full variable domain, in which reference TRBV15 and TRBJ2-3 provide the parts outside the CDR3, is DAMVIQNPRYQVTQFGKPVTLSCSQTLNHNVMYWYQQKSSQAPKLLFHYYDKDFNNEADTPDNFQSRRPNTSFCFLDIRSPGLGDTAMYLCATSKTAYTDTQYFGPGTRLTVL.

The sample holds one count of this clone. The chain links TRBV27 to TRBJ2-2, with 7 bases aligning to TRBD2. This CDR3 region has 15 residues. V was clipped by 3 bases and J by 3 bases; unmatched bases: 4. Germline V gives CDR1 MNHEY, CDR2 SMNVEV (reference sequence). The CDR3 sequence is CASSFLAGDTGELFF. The CDR3 DNA reads TGTGCCAGCAGTTTTCTGGCGGGGGACACCGGGGAGCTGTTTTTT.

The J gene is TRBJ1-6, the V gene TRBV7-2; D unclear. This CDR3 is 14 amino acids long. The V gene's germline CDR1 is SGHTA and CDR2 FQGNSA. Trimming stripped 1 base from V and 7 bases from J, with 8 bases between. CDR3 loop: CASSLVARNSPLHF. In DNA form, the CDR3 reads TGTGCCAGCAGCTTAGTGGCGCGGAATTCACCCCTCCACTTT. The full variable domain, completed using reference TRBV7-2 and TRBJ1-6, is GAGVSQSPSNKVTEKGKDVELRCDPISGHTALYWYRQSLGQGLEFLIYFQGNSAPDKSGLPSDRFSAERTGGSVSTLTIQRTQQEDSAVYLCASSLVARNSPLHFGNGTRLTVT.

The chain combines TRBV7-9 with TRBJ1-2; TRBD1 matches at 9 bases. This CDR3 region has 13 residues. The junction had 4 bases not matched to a gene; V was cut back by 4 bases and J by 7 bases. Germline values: CDR1 SEHNR, CDR2 FQNEAQ (reference sequence). The CDR3 DNA reads TGTGCCAGCAGCTGGGGACAGGGCGGTGGCTACACCTTC. Protein product: CASSWGQGGGYTF.

This rearrangement joins TRBV9 to TRBJ1-6, with D perhaps matching TRBD1 (6 bases). Trimming removed 0 bases at V and 4 bases at J, with 11 bases between. Germline CDR1 SGDLS, CDR2 YYNGEE. There are 16 residues in the CDR3. CDR3 bases: TGTGCCAGCAGCGTAGTAGGACAGCAATATAATTCACCCCTCCACTTT. Its protein product is CASSVVGQQYNSPLHF.

The chain employs TRBV6-5 and TRBJ1-5, with D unresolved. This CDR3 region has 13 residues. Trimming stripped 5 bases from V and 2 bases from J, with 7 bases between. Germline V CDR1 and CDR2: MNHEY, SVGAGI. CDR3 DNA: TGTGCCAGCAGTCGTTTCGGCAATCAGCCCCAGCATTTT. It translates to CASSRFGNQPQHF.

This clone occurred once. V gene TRBV5-5 combines with J gene TRBJ1-1, with D perhaps matching TRBD1 (6 bases). The CDR3 covers 11 residues. The germline gives CDR1 SGHKS, CDR2 YYEKEE (reference sequence). The V end was cut by 5 bases, the J end by 4 bases, with 6 bases between. The CDR3 spells CASRGGTEAFF. CDR3 DNA: TGTGCCAGCAGAGGGGGCACTGAAGCTTTCTTT.

The genes are TRBV7-9 and TRBJ1-1, with 9 nucleotides matching TRBD1. Trimming cost V 1 base and J 11 bases; bases outside gene matches: 5. Germline CDR1 SEHNR, CDR2 FQNEAQ (reference sequence). CDR3 length: 13 residues. CDR3 in amino acids: CASSLEGQGRAFF. CDR3 coding DNA: TGTGCCAGCAGCTTAGAGGGACAGGGTAGGGCTTTCTTT.

This chain links TRBV6-6 with TRBJ2-3, with TRBD2 identical over 11 bases. CDR1 MNHNY and CDR2 SVGAGI come from the germline V gene (reference sequence). The CDR3 totals 14 residues. The J segment lost 4 bases and the V segment lost 5 bases, leaving 2 bases of the junction unmatched. The CDR3 sequence: CASSDSGGADTQYF. The CDR3 bases are TGTGCCAGCAGTGATAGCGGGGGGGCAGATACGCAGTATTTT.

The chain combines TRBV15 with TRBJ1-6; D is undetermined. The germline CDR1 and CDR2 sequences are LNHNV and YYDKDF (reference sequence). This CDR3 is 13 amino acids long. Between the trimmed V and J ends, which lost 4 bases and 7 bases, there was a span of 8 bases. The CDR3 is CATSNSGNSPLHF. The CDR3 nucleotides are TGTGCCACCAGCAACAGTGGAAATTCACCCCTCCACTTT.

The chain links TRBV2 to TRBJ1-1; TRBD1 matches 7 bases. Per germline, CDR1 SNHLY and CDR2 FYNNEI. The trim removed 1 base at V and 7 bases at J, leaving 3 bases unmatched. This CDR3 has 13 residues. The CDR3, as DNA: TGTGCCAGCAGTGAAGGGACAGGACGTGAAGCTTTCTTT. It is translated as CASSEGTGREAFF.

J is TRBJ2-5 and V is TRBV6-5; 9 positions agree with TRBD2. The J call is doubtful: the DNA matches TRBJ2-7 better. The CDR3 length is 14 residues. Germline V gives CDR1 MNHEY, CDR2 SVGAGI. The CDR3 DNA reads as TGTGCCAGCAGTCCGACTAGCGGTTCCTACGAGCAGTACTTC. Encoded protein: CASSPTSGSYEQYF.

The rearrangement uses TRBV11-2 and TRBJ1-1, with 10 bases identical to TRBD1. The CDR3 is 15 amino acids. The germline gives CDR1 SGHAT, CDR2 FQNNGV. V trimming: 5 bases; J trimming: 1 base; junction bases outside the gene matches: 4. The CDR3 DNA sequence: TGTGCCAGCAGCCCATGGACAGGGGGGAACACTGAAGCTTTCTTT. Translation: CASSPWTGGNTEAFF. Full variable domain (outside the CDR3, taken from reference TRBV11-2 and TRBJ1-1): EAGVAQSPRYKIIEKRQSVAFWCNPISGHATLYWYQQILGQGPKLLIQFQNNGVVDDSQLPKDRFSAERLKGVDSTLKIQPAKLEDSAVYLCASSPWTGGNTEAFFGQGTRLTVV.

V gene TRBV19 combines with J gene TRBJ2-1; D is possibly TRBD2 (6 bases). In germline, CDR1 is LNHDA, CDR2 SQIVND (reference sequence). V shed 3 bases and J shed 1 base, with 19 bases lying between them. The CDR3 has 18 amino acids. CDR3 sequence: CASSMGRREGRSYNEQFF. CDR3 in DNA: TGTGCCAGTAGTATGGGGAGGCGCGAGGGCCGTTCCTACAATGAGCAGTTCTTC. Variable domain in full (rest from reference TRBV19 and TRBJ2-1): DGGITQSPKYLFRKEGQNVTLSCEQNLNHDAMYWYRQDPGQGLRLIYYSQIVNDFQKGDIAEGYSVSREKKESFPLTVTSAQKNPTAFYLCASSMGRREGRSYNEQFFGPGTRLTVL.